One and the same sample provided the 11 T cell receptor beta chains below, sequenced in a study of lymphopenia after photon versus proton radiotherapy (dated by TCRdb to the late 2010s). The library relied on the immunoSEQ multiplex PCR assay. Entries here come from immuneACCESS through TCRdb and include only in-frame sequences with V and J called. Some clones fail to appear in such tables; in the studies checked, an unresolved V gene covers under half of the shortfall, and the cause of the remainder is unknown. The sample table records under 80,000 clones; 70% to 90% of these occur just once. The ten most abundant clones make up approximately 2.4% of the sample. The sample in question was peripheral blood, obtained from a patient treated with photon-based radiotherapy. These receptors were collected from a man between 35 and 55 years old with gastric cancer.

This rearrangement joins TRBV6-6 to TRBJ1-2, with 8 bases matching TRBD1. This CDR3 region has 12 residues. The V and J ends lost 7 bases and 4 bases, in that order; junction bases with no gene match: 2. The V gene's germline CDR1 is MNHNY and CDR2 SVGAGI (reference sequence). The CDR3 nucleotides read TGTGCCAGCACCACAGGGGGCTATGGCTACACCTTC. It yields the protein CASTTGGYGYTF.

This clone was found a few times. The chain uses TRBV5-4 and TRBJ2-7; the match to TRBD1 covers 8 bases. The CDR3 consists of 13 residues. The V segment lost 4 bases and the J segment 11 bases; nucleotides outside the gene matches: 11. Germline V CDR1 and CDR2: SGHNT, YYREEE (reference sequence). CDR3 DNA sequence: TGTGCCAGCAGCGCTGAGGACAGGGTGTTGGAGTACTTC. Encoded protein: CASSAEDRVLEYF.

This clone was found once. The V and J genes are TRBV7-2 and TRBJ1-2; 9 bases match TRBD1. The CDR3 consists of 14 residues. Trimming took 4 bases from V and 4 from J; bases not matched to a gene: 4. Germline CDR1 SGHTA, CDR2 FQGNSA. CDR3 residues: CASSSGQGIYGYTF. CDR3 DNA: TGTGCCAGCAGCTCCGGACAGGGGATCTATGGCTACACCTTC.

CDR3 loop: CAWSVLAGYEQYF. DNA for the CDR3: TGTGCCTGGAGTGTACTAGCGGGCTACGAGCAGTACTTC. The rearrangement uses TRBV30 and TRBJ2-7; TRBD2 agrees at 9 bases. With V trimmed by 0 bases and J by 3 bases, 0 bases remained unmatched. The CDR3 consists of 13 residues. The germline V gene has CDR1 GTSNPN and CDR2 SVGIG (reference sequence).

In its sample, this clone ranks as medium-sized (0.01 to 0.1%). The chain carries TRBV7-9 and TRBJ1-1; possibly TRBD1 for D (6 bases). Between the trimmed V and J ends, which lost 0 bases and 5 bases, there was a span of 10 bases. There are 14 residues in the CDR3. The germline gives CDR1 SEHNR, CDR2 FQNEAQ (reference sequence). CDR3 nucleotide sequence: TGTGCCAGCAGCTTAGCACAGGGATGGACTGAAGCTTTCTTT. Translation gives CASSLAQGWTEAFF.

This clone showed up just a few times. The V gene is TRBV4-1, the J gene TRBJ2-7; D not certain. The V and J ends lost 5 bases and 3 bases respectively, with 8 bases between them. This CDR3 is 12 amino acids long. Germline-derived CDR1 and CDR2 are MGHRA and YSYEKL. The CDR3 DNA reads TGCGCCAGCAGCTTGGATTACTACGAGCAGTACTTC. This sequence encodes CASSLDYYEQYF.

V gene TRBV27 combines with J gene TRBJ1-3; 11 bases map to TRBD1. The junction had 7 bases not matched to a gene; V was cut back by 5 bases and J by 4 bases. CDR3 length: 16 residues. CDR1 is MNHEY, CDR2 SMNVEV, per germline (reference sequence). The DNA of the CDR3 is TGTGCCAGCAGTACCGGACAGGGGGCGAGAGGAAACACCATATATTTT. This sequence encodes CASSTGQGARGNTIYF.

The chain recombines TRBV7-2 with TRBJ1-5; tentatively, D is TRBD1 (6 bases). The germline gives CDR1 SGHTA, CDR2 FQGNSA. The germline V and J ends were trimmed by 1 base and 6 bases, with 10 bases remaining between them. This CDR3 comprises 14 residues. Here the CDR3 DNA reads TGTGCCAGCAGCTTAGGACAGGAGGTTCAGCCCCAGCATTTT. Its translation is CASSLGQEVQPQHF.

The V call is TRBV5-1, the J call TRBJ1-6, with D maybe TRBD1 (6 bases). Trimming cost V 4 bases and J 6 bases, with 11 bases left between them. The CDR3 length is 14 residues. Germline V gene lookup returns CDR1 SGHRS and CDR2 YFSETQ. The chain's CDR3 is CASSPQGFNSPLHF. The CDR3, as DNA: TGCGCCAGCAGCCCACAGGGTTTTAATTCACCCCTCCACTTT.

V is TRBV7-3 and J is TRBJ2-2; 8 nucleotides align to TRBD1. Germline V gene lookup returns CDR1 SGHTA and CDR2 FQGTGA. Germline trimming cut 5 bases from V and 7 bases from J; bases unmatched to any gene: 9. The CDR3 runs to 15 residues. CDR3 residues: CASSPAGGLGGELFF. The DNA for the CDR3 is TGTGCCAGCAGCCCAGCAGGGGGCTTGGGCGGGGAGCTGTTTTTT.

The chain combines TRBV7-9 with TRBJ1-6; the D is unclear. Germline-derived CDR1 and CDR2 are SEHNR and FQNEAQ (reference sequence). This CDR3 has 14 residues. V lost 6 bases to trimming and J lost 6 bases, with 12 bases between them. CDR3: CASSRDGVNSPLHF. The DNA for the CDR3 is TGTGCCAGCAGTCGTGATGGGGTTAATTCACCCCTCCACTTT. Combining the CDR3 with reference TRBV7-9 and TRBJ1-6 gives the whole variable domain DTGVSQNPRHKITKRGQNVTFRCDPISEHNRLYWYRQTLGQGPEFLTYFQNEAQLEKSRLLSDRFSAERPKGSFSTLEIQRTEQGDSAMYLCASSRDGVNSPLHFGNGTRLTVT.